The present TCR beta chain was sequenced within a study of blood T cell repertoires in COVID-19. In the study's own analysis: The authors estimated nucleated cell counts from reference gene primer amplification. The method was immunoSEQ multiplex PCR; TCRdb's version includes in-frame clones alone and lacks a portion of them. V and J calls and clone size follow that table, whereas D and trimming were derived from the DNA. The sample gives around 23,000 clones, under 90% of which show up once; about 6.3% is in the top ten. The CDR3 sequence is 15 residues long. The V gene's germline CDR1 is LNHNV and CDR2 YYDKDF (reference sequence). Trimming left V 0 bases short and J 6 bases short, with 15 bases between.

The V gene is TRBV15, the J gene TRBJ2-7; tentatively, D is TRBD2 (5 bases). Specimen: peripheral blood. This TCR was sampled from a human donor in a cohort sampled during active COVID-19. This CDR3 is CATSRERRGAGEQYF. CDR3 DNA: TGTGCCACCAGCAGAGAGCGCAGAGGTGCGGGCGAGCAGTACTTC.